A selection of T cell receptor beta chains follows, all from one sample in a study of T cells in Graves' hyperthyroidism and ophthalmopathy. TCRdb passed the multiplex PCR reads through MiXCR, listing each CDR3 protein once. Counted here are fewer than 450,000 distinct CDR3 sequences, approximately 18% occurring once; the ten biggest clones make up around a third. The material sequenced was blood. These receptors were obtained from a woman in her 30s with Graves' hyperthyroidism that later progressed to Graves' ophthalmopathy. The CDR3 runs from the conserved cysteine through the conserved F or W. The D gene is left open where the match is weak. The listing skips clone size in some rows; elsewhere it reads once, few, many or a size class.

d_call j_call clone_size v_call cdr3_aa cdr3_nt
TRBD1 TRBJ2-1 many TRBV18 CASSQLRDSLAYNEQFF TGTGCCAGCTCACAACTCCGGGACAGTCTCGCCTACAATGAGCAGTTCTTC
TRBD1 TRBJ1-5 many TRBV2 CASSEPRGRSARQPQHF TGTGCCAGCAGTGAACCCAGGGGGCGATCGGCGCGTCAGCCCCAGCATTTT
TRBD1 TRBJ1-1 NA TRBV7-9 CASSSLHQGAPTEAFF TGTGCCAGCAGCTCTTTACACCAGGGGGCGCCCACTGAAGCTTTCTTT
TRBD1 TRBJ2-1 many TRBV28 CASSLSGQNYNEQFF TGTGCCAGCAGTCTCTCGGGACAGAACTACAATGAGCAGTTCTTC
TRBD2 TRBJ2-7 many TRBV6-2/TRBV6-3 CASSWASGAYEQYF TGTGCCAGCAGTTGGGCTAGCGGAGCCTACGAGCAGTACTTC
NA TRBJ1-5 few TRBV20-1 CSARGDDYSNQPQHF TGCAGTGCTAGAGGGGACGATTATAGCAATCAGCCCCAGCATTTT
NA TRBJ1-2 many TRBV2 CASSVWEGDGYTF TGTGCCAGCAGTGTATGGGAGGGGGATGGCTACACCTTC
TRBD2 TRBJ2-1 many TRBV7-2 CASSAPSGGPGNEQFF TGTGCCAGCAGCGCGCCTAGCGGGGGACCAGGGAATGAGCAGTTCTTC
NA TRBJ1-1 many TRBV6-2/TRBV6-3 CASSYDGWGTTEAFF TGTGCCAGCAGTTACGACGGGTGGGGGACCACTGAAGCTTTCTTT
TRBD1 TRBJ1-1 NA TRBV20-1 CSARDSGQGTLHTEAFF TGCAGTGCTAGAGATTCTGGACAGGGGACGTTACACACTGAAGCTTTCTTT
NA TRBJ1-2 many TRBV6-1 CASSRDRNRNNYGYTF TGTGCCAGCAGCCGCGACAGAAATCGCAATAACTATGGCTACACCTTC
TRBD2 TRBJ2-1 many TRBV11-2 CASSLASGGNNEQFF TGTGCCAGCAGCTTAGCTAGCGGGGGGAACAATGAGCAGTTCTTC
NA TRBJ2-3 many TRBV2 CASSVTTHYTDTQYF TGTGCCAGCAGTGTTACGACACACTACACAGATACGCAGTATTTT
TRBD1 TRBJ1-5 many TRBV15 CATSKDRVSNQPQHF TGTGCCACCAGCAAAGACAGGGTATCGAATCAGCCCCAGCATTTT